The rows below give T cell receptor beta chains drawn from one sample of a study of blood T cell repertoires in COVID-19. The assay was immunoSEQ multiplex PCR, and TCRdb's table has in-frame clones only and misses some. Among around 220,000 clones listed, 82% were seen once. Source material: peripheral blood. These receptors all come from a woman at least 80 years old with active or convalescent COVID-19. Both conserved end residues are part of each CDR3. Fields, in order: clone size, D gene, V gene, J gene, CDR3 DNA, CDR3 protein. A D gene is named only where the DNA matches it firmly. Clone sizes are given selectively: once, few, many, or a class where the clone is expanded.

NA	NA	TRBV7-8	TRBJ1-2	TGTGCCAGCAGCCCCAACAGGGATGGCTACACCTTC	CASSPNRDGYTF
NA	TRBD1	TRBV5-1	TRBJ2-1	TGCGCCAGCAGCAACCTTAAGGGACAGAAATACAATGAGCAGTTCTTC	CASSNLKGQKYNEQFF
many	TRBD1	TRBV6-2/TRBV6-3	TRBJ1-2	TGTGCCAGCAGTTCCTTACAGGGGACCTCTGACTATGGCTACACCTTC	CASSSLQGTSDYGYTF
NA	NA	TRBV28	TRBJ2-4	TGTGCCAGCAGCCCAAACGGAGGACTTACCCTGAACGGCATTCAGTACTTC	CASSPNGGLTLNGIQYF
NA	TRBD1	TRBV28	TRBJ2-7	TGTGCCAGCAGTCCCTACGAGGGGGCCCGCTCCTACGAGCAGTACTTC	CASSPYEGARSYEQYF
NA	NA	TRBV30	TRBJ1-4	TGTGCCTGGAGTGACTATATGGGTGAAAAACTGTTTTTT	CAWSDYMGEKLFF
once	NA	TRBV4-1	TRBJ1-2	TGCGCCAGCAGCCAAGAAGCTGGTGGCTACACCTTC	CASSQEAGGYTF
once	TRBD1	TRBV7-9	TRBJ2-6	TGTGCCAGCAGCTCGGACAGGGCTGGGGCCAACGTCCTGACTTTC	CASSSDRAGANVLTF
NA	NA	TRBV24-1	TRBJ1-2	TGTGCCACCACCGATTGGAGAATTTACGGCTACACCTTC	CATTDWRIYGYTF
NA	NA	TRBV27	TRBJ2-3	TGTGCCAGCAGTCCTGTAGCGATACCTTACACAGATACGCAGTATTTT	CASSPVAIPYTDTQYF
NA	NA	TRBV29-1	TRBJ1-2	TGCAGCGTCCCTAAAGACAGGAACTATGGCTACACCTTC	CSVPKDRNYGYTF
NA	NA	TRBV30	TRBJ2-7	TGTGCCGGCGGGACGGCTCCTTACGAGCAGTACTTC	CAGGTAPYEQYF
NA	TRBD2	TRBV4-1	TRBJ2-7	TGCGCCAGCAGCCAAGTCAGGGCTAGCGGGAAATTCTACGAGCAGTACTTC	CASSQVRASGKFYEQYF
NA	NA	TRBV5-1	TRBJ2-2	TGCGCCAGCAGCTTGCAACAGGCTACCGGGGAGCTGTTTTTT	CASSLQQATGELFF
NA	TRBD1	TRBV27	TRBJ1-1	TGTGCCAGCAGACAGGGGGCGTTCACTGAAGCTTTCTTT	CASRQGAFTEAFF
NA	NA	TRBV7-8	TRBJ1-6	TGTGCCAGCTCCAGCGGGGTGTGGAATTCACCCCTCCACTTT	CASSSGVWNSPLHF
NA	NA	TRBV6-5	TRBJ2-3	TGTGCCAGCCTGGAAACAGGGATCCTCTCAGATACGCAGTATTTT	CASLETGILSDTQYF
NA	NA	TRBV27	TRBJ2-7	TGTGCCAGCAGTTTAAGTTTTCAAACACTACCCTACGAGCAGTACTTC	CASSLSFQTLPYEQYF
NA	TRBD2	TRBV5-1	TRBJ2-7	TGCGCCAGCAGCTCACGGACTAGCGGGAGACAATGGCTCTTC	CASSSRTSGRQWLF
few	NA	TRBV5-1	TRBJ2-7	TGCGCCAGCAGCTTGGCGGTAGCGTATTACGAGCAGTACTTC	CASSLAVAYYEQYF
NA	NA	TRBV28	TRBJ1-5	TGTGCCAGCAGCCATAATCAGGGACTTCTGTTTAATCAGCCCCAGCATTTT	CASSHNQGLLFNQPQHF
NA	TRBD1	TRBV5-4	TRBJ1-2	TGTGCCAGCAGCTTGGCGGACAGGGGCCCCTATGGCTACACCTTC	CASSLADRGPYGYTF
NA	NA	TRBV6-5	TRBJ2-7	TGTGCCAGCAGTTACTCATTTGGGACTTACTACGAGCAGTACTTC	CASSYSFGTYYEQYF
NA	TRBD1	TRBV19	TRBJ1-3	TGTGCCAGTAGTTATGGACAGGGAAGCTCTGGAAACACCATATATTTT	CASSYGQGSSGNTIYF
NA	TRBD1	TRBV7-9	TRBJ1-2	TGTGCCAGCAGCTCCTATGATGTGGGGACAGCTGAGAACTATGGCTACACCTTC	CASSSYDVGTAENYGYTF
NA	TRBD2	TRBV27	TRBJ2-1	TGTGCCAGCAGTTCGGGACTAGCGGGAGGCAATGAGCAGTTCTTC	CASSSGLAGGNEQFF
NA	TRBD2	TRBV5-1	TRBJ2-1	TGCGCCAGCAGCGGAGCCGGGACTAGCGGGGGGCACTCCTACAATGAGCAGTTCTTC	CASSGAGTSGGHSYNEQFF
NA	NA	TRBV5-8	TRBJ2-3	TGTGCCAGCAGCTCTGGTTTTGCGAAAGCCACAGATACGCAGTATTTT	CASSSGFAKATDTQYF
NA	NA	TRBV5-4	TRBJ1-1	TGTGCCAGCAGCGATCCTAGAGACAGGCGAAAAGCTTTCTTT	CASSDPRDRRKAFF
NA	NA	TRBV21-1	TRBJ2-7	TGTGCCAGCAGCAGTGCGCGGGGCATAGTCAAGCAGGGGGCCCACGAGCAGTACTTC	CASSSARGIVKQGAHEQYF
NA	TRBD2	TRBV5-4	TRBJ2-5	TGTGCCCGCAGCTTGGCGGGCGGGGGGCGGCGGGAGACCCAGTACTTC	CARSLAGGGRRETQYF
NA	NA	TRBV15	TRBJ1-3	TGTGCCACCAGCAGAGATCAGGGGCTCTCCGGAAACACCATATATTTT	CATSRDQGLSGNTIYF
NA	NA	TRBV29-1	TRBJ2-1	TGCAGCGTTGGAATTCTACGCCGTGAGCAGTTCTTC	CSVGILRREQFF
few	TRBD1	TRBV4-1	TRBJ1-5	TGCGCCAGCAGCCAAGATGGGACAGGCAATCAGCCCCAGCATTTT	CASSQDGTGNQPQHF
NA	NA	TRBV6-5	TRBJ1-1	TGTGCCAGCAGTTACCGGGATGACACTGAAGCTTTCTTT	CASSYRDDTEAFF
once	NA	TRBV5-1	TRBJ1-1	TGCGCCAGCAGCTCGCTATTAGGACAGAGCGAAGCTTTCTTT	CASSSLLGQSEAFF
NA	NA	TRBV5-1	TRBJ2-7	TGCGCCAGCAGCTTGGGCGGGATTCGGACCTACGAGCAGTACTTC	CASSLGGIRTYEQYF
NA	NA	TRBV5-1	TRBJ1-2	TGCGCCAGCAGCTTGGAAGGAGGGATTGGCTACACCTTC	CASSLEGGIGYTF
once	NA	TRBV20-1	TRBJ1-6	TGCAGTGCTAGTGGCGGTAGCTCCTATAATTCACCCCTCCACTTT	CSASGGSSYNSPLHF
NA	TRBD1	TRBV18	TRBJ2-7	TGTGCCAGCTCACCGATCCCGGGACAGGGGGCTTACGAGCAGTACTTC	CASSPIPGQGAYEQYF
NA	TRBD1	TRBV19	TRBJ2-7	TGTGCCAGTAGTACCGTAGGACAGGGTAGAAGCTACGAGCAGTACTTC	CASSTVGQGRSYEQYF
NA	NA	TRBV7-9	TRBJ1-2	TGTGCCAGCAGCTTAGATGGCAGGAAGGATGGCTACACCTTC	CASSLDGRKDGYTF
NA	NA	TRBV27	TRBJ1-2	TGTGCCAGCAGTTTAGCAGGGGACATCTATGGCTACACCTTC	CASSLAGDIYGYTF
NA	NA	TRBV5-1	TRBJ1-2	TGCGTCAGCAGCGGGAGTAACCTCTATGGCTACACCTTC	CVSSGSNLYGYTF
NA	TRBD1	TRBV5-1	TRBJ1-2	TGCGCCAGCAGCCCCCAGACAGGGAACTATGGCTACACCTTC	CASSPQTGNYGYTF
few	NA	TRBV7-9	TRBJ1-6	TGTGCCAGCAGCCTAGAGCAATATAATTCACCCCTCCACTTT	CASSLEQYNSPLHF
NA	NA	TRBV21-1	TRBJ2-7	TGTGCCCCCAACCCGGGCAGGGGTACCGACGAGCAGTACTTC	CAPNPGRGTDEQYF
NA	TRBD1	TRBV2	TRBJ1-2	TGTGCCAGCAGCTTGGACAGGGGAGGCAATGGCTACACCTTC	CASSLDRGGNGYTF
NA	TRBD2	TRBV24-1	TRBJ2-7	TGTGCCACCAGTGACCTGGGACAGGGACTAGCGGGTAGCTACGAGCAGTACTTC	CATSDLGQGLAGSYEQYF
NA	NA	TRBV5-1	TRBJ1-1	TGCGCCAGCGCAGGGGTCTCCCGGACTGAAGCTTTCTTT	CASAGVSRTEAFF
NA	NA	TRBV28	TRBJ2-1	TGTGCCAGCAGATATAGGGGAACAGGGTTTAACAATGAGCAGTTCTTC	CASRYRGTGFNNEQFF
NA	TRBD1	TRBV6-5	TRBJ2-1	TGTGCCAGCGGAAAACCGGGACAGGGCCGGAATGAGCAGTTCTTC	CASGKPGQGRNEQFF
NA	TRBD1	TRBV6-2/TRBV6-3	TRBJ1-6	TGTGCCAGCAGTTCGGGACAGTACTTTAATTCACCCCTCCACTTT	CASSSGQYFNSPLHF
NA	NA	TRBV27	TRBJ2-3	TGTGCCAGCAGCCGGACTGCATTCCTAGATACGCAGTATTTT	CASSRTAFLDTQYF
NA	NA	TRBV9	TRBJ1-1	TGTGCCAGCAGCGTTCCAGGGAACACTGAAGCTTTCTTT	CASSVPGNTEAFF